The subject of this entry is one TCR beta chain. These data originate in a study of neoadjuvant nivolumab and ipilimumab in lung cancer. Clones were read by immunoSEQ multiplex PCR, and TCRdb kept only the in-frame ones, dropping some. The repertoire holds about 20,000 clones, with over 80% as singletons. The sequence was collected from an adult with non-small cell lung cancer. The source was peripheral blood, collected before neoadjuvant nivolumab, alone or with ipilimumab.

The CDR3 is CASSLEGDRGKQYF. The CDR3 nucleotides read TGTGCCAGCAGCTTAGAGGGCGACAGGGGAAAGCAGTACTTC. J is TRBJ2-7 and V is TRBV11-3; 8 positions agree with TRBD1. V shed 0 bases and J 8 bases; nucleotides not matched to a gene: 6. This CDR3 comprises 14 residues. Germline V gene data show CDR1 as SGHNT and CDR2 as YENEEA.